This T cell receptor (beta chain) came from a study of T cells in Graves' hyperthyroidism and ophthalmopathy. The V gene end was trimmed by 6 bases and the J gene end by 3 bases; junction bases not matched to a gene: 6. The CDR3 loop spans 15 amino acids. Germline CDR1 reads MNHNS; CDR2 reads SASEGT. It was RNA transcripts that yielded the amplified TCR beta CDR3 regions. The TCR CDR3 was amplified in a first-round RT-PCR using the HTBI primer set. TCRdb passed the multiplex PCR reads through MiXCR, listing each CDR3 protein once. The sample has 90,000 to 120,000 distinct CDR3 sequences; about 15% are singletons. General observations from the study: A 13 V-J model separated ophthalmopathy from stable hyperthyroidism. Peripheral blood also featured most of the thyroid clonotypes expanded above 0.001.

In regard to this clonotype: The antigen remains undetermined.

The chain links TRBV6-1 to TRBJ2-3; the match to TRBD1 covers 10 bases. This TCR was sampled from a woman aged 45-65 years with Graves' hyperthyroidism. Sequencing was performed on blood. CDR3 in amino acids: CASRPPGQGTDTQYF. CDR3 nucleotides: TGTGCCAGCAGGCCTCCGGGACAGGGGACAGATACGCAGTATTTT.